This T cell receptor (beta chain) was documented in a study of T cells in Graves' hyperthyroidism and ophthalmopathy. Study observations and caveats: Ophthalmopathy was separated from stable hyperthyroidism by a 13 V-J model.

The CDR3 runs to 14 residues. Unmatched junction bases numbered 10, after V lost 5 bases and J lost 7 bases. Germline V gene lookup returns CDR1 MNHEY and CDR2 SVGEGT. This clonotype was picked up many times. The antigen remains unidentified. Researchers amplified the TCR beta CDR3 regions from RNA transcripts. HTBI primers drove first-round RT-PCR of the TCR CDR3. Each CDR3 protein gets one entry after TCRdb re-called the multiplex PCR reads with MiXCR. Seen here are hundreds of thousands of distinct CDR3 sequences, about a sixth observed once, and the top ten hold 3.5% to 4%. The sequenced material came from blood. The origin of this receptor is a woman aged 25 to 39 with Graves' hyperthyroidism. The chain uses TRBV6-2 or TRBV6-3 and TRBJ2-7, with 8 bases fitting TRBD2. Here the CDR3 reads CASSPPGGGSEQYF. The CDR3 bases are TGTGCCAGCAGTCCCCCGGGAGGGGGAAGTGAGCAGTACTTC.